The clone carrying this T cell receptor (beta chain) occurred once. The antigen remains undetermined. This record belongs to a study of siplizumab effects on memory and regulatory T cells. Regarding the study as a whole: Tregs that proliferated in siplizumab cultures did not have their suppressive function confirmed. Naive T cells seemed more diverse than memory cells; they also seemed major alloresponse contributors. The study found that siplizumab significantly reduced alloreactive sequences traceable to unstimulated CD4+ memory cells. Unstimulated subsets accounted for the mapping of only a minor share of the clones that were alloreactive.

TCRdb's table, derived via immunoSEQ multiplex PCR, lists solely in-frame clones and lacks some. The sample includes 95,000 to 100,000 clones, around nine tenths of them seen just once. The sample comprised non-Treg CD4+ T cells sorted from blood. The sequence came from a human donor in good health.

The CDR3 DNA sequence: TGTGCCAGCAGCATGGGACAGGGGGAAATCACAGATACGCAGTATTTT. As protein: CASSMGQGEITDTQYF. V usage is TRBV5-6 and J usage is TRBJ2-3; TRBD1 matches 11 bases. Trimming cost V 4 bases and J 2 bases; bases outside gene matches: 6. The V gene's germline CDR1 is SGHDT and CDR2 YYEEEE. The length of the CDR3 is 16 residues.